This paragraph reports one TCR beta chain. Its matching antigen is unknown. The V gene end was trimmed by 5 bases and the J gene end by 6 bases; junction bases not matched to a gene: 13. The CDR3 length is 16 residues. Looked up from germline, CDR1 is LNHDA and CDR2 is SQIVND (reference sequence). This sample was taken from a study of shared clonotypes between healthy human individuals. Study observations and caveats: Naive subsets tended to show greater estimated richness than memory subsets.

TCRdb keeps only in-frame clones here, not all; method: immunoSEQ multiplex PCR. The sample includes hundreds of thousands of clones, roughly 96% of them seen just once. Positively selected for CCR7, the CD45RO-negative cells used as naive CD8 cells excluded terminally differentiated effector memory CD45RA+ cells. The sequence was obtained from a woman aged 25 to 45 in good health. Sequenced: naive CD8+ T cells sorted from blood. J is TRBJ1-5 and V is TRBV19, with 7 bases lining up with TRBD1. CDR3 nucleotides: TGTGCCAGTAGTGCAAGGACAGGAGGGAAAGGTCAGCCCCAGCATTTT. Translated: CASSARTGGKGQPQHF.